This T cell receptor (beta chain) comes out of a study of blood T cell repertoires in COVID-19. As for the study in general: Spain, Italy and the United States supplied samples that represented acute and convalescent COVID-19.

CDR1 is SNHLY, CDR2 FYNNEI, per germline. Unmatched junction bases numbered 5, after V lost 4 bases and J lost 0 bases. CDR3 size: 17 residues. Data came from immunoSEQ multiplex PCR; TCRdb stores just in-frame clones and leaves some out. The sample holds some 150,000 clones; 65% to 90% are singletons and the top ten take 9% to 13%. The TCR sequence derives from a woman aged 60-75 years with COVID-19, enrolled during active disease. The sequenced sample consisted of peripheral blood. This chain links TRBV2 with TRBJ2-2; 10 bases align to TRBD2. CDR3 bases: TGTGCCAGCAGTGGAGGTCTAGCGGGAGCGAACACCGGGGAGCTGTTTTTT. Translating it yields CASSGGLAGANTGELFF.